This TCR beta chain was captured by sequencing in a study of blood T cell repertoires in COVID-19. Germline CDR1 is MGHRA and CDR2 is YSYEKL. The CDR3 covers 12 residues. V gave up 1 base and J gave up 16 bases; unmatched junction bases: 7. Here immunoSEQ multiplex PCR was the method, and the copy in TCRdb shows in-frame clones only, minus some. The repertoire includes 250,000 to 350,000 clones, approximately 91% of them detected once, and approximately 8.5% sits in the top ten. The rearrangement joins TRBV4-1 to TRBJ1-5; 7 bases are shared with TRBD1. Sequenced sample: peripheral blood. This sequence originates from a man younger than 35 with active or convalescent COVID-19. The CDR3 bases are TGCGCCAGCAGCCAAGGAAGGGGGCGTCTTCATTTT. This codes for CASSQGRGRLHF.